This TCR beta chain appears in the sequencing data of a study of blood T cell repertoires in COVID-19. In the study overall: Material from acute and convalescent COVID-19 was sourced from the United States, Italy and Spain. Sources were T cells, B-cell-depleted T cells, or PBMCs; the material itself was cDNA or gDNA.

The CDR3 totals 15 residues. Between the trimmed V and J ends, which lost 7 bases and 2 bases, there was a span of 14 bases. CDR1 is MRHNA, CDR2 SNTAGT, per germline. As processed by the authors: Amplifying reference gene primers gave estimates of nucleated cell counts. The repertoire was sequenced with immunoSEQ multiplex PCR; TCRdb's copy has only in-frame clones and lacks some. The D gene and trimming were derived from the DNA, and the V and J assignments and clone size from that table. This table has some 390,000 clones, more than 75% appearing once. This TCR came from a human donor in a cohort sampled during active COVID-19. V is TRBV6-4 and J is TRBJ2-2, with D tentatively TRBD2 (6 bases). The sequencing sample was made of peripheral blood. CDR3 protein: CASIPRRGNTGELFF. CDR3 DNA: TGTGCCAGCATTCCGCGGCGGGGAAACACCGGGGAGCTGTTTTTT.